This TCR beta chain comes out of a study of OX40 agonist ivuxolimab in advanced cancers. Across the whole study: Patients were treated with ivuxolimab, an agonistic anti-OX40 (CD134) antibody. Antecedent anti-PD-1, anti-PD-L1 or anti-CTLA-4 therapy was permissible, with roughly 36% having received some. Whole-study findings and limits: CD4+ and CD8+ blood T cells expanded clonally by week 6 at 0.1 to 3.0 mg/kg.

Produced via immunoSEQ multiplex PCR; TCRdb's table is partial and in-frame only. The sample lists more than 90,000 clones; roughly 80% were seen once. A word on this clone: Its antigen is not identified.

The V gene lost 2 bases and the J gene lost 3 bases, with 8 bases spanning the gap. The CDR3 is 13 residues long. Per germline, CDR1 SGHDN and CDR2 FVKESK. This sample comprised CD4+ or CD8+ T cells sorted from blood, obtained in a trial of the OX40 agonist ivuxolimab. This chain uses TRBV14 with TRBJ2-7, with D maybe TRBD2 (6 bases). This clonotype was sampled from an adult with an advanced solid tumor such as melanoma, head and neck, liver or kidney cancer. The DNA of the CDR3 is TGTGCCAGCAGCCAACTGGGGGGCTACGAGCAGTACTTC. It codes for CASSQLGGYEQYF.